This entry concerns a single T cell receptor (beta chain). What it binds is not known. CDR3 length: 18 residues. Trimming cost V 1 base and J 0 bases, with 13 bases left between them. CDR1 and CDR2 from the germline V gene are MDHEN and SYDVKM. Profiled with immunoSEQ multiplex PCR; TCRdb holds only in-frame clones, not every one. The sample has 250,000 to 300,000 clones; roughly 93% are singletons. This sample is drawn from a study of T cell responses to AZD1222 COVID-19 vaccine. Findings of the study overall: Seropositive at baseline were only a handful of AZD1222 recipients. Among the donors, most were white British and more were female, and clonal diversity was possibly underestimated.

The rearrangement links TRBV28 to TRBJ2-6; D is unclear. The material was peripheral blood, obtained 28 days after the second AZD1222 dose. This TCR was sampled from an adult who received the AZD1222 COVID-19 vaccine. CDR3 amino acids: CASSLSLGVGSGANVLTF. As DNA, the CDR3 is TGTGCCAGCAGTTTATCCCTAGGCGTCGGCTCTGGGGCCAACGTCCTGACTTTC.